The rows below give T cell receptor beta chains drawn from one sample of a study of blood T cell repertoires in COVID-19. TCRdb's copy holds only in-frame clones and misses some; the assay was immunoSEQ multiplex PCR. The sample includes some 420,000 clones, roughly nine tenths of them seen just once. What was sequenced was PBMCs or T cells enriched from blood (not recorded which). The receptors here all came from a man between 25 and 39 years old who had recovered from COVID-19. CDR3s include the opening cysteine and the closing phenylalanine or tryptophan. The D gene is left open where the match is weak. Clone size is not always given. Where it is, it says once, few, many or a class for expanded clones.

d_gene	v_gene	j_gene	abundance	CDR3nt	CDR3aa
-	TRBV12-3/TRBV12-4	TRBJ2-5	-	TGTGCCAGCAGTTTTTCAGGGGAAGAGACCCAGTACTTC	CASSFSGEETQYF
TRBD2	TRBV29-1	TRBJ2-5	-	TGCAGCGTTCCGACCCGACTAGCGGGAGGGCCCACGACAGGTCTGCCCCAGTACTTC	CSVPTRLAGGPTTGLPQYF
-	TRBV19	TRBJ1-6	-	TGTGCCAGTAGTTCCGGGGGTGGGACGGCCGATTCACCCCTCCACTTT	CASSSGGGTADSPLHF
-	TRBV19	TRBJ2-1	-	TGTGCCAGTAGTTCGGGTTCCTACAATGAGCAGTTCTTC	CASSSGSYNEQFF
-	TRBV7-8	TRBJ1-1	-	TGTGCCAGCTCAGCTTTGGGGCGCGGTACTGAAGCTTTCTTT	CASSALGRGTEAFF
TRBD1	TRBV11-2	TRBJ1-2	-	TGTGCCAGCAGCCCACAGGGGGAGATCTATGGCTACACCTTC	CASSPQGEIYGYTF
TRBD1	TRBV18	TRBJ1-5	-	TGTGCCAGCACGTCAGACAGGGGGCTTGGCAATCAGCCCCAGCATTTT	CASTSDRGLGNQPQHF
-	TRBV28	TRBJ2-2	-	TGTGCCATCAAGGGGTTCGAGGAGCTGTTTTTT	CAIKGFEELFF
TRBD2	TRBV30	TRBJ2-1	-	TGTGCCTGGAGCGTTACTTCTAGCGGGAGGGCCAATGAGCAGTTCTTC	CAWSVTSSGRANEQFF
-	TRBV6-5	TRBJ2-2	few	TGTGCCAGCAGTTTCGACTCTTCCACCGGGGAGCTGTTTTTT	CASSFDSSTGELFF
-	TRBV5-1	TRBJ2-1	-	TGCGCCAGCAGACCCGGGGAGTTAAGGAGCAATGAGCAGTTCTTC	CASRPGELRSNEQFF
-	TRBV10-3	TRBJ1-3	-	TGTGCCTCCGAGACGGGGTACGGAAACACCATATATTTT	CASETGYGNTIYF
-	TRBV7-8	TRBJ2-7	once	TGTGCCAGCAGCTTAGCGGGAGACATTGCCTACGAGCAGTACTTC	CASSLAGDIAYEQYF
-	TRBV11-2	TRBJ1-3	-	TGTGCCAGCAGCTTAGCCCCCAGCTCTGGAAACACCATATATTTT	CASSLAPSSGNTIYF
TRBD2	TRBV28	TRBJ2-7	once	TGTGCCAGCAGCGTTAGCGGGAGTATCTACGAGCAGTACTTC	CASSVSGSIYEQYF
-	TRBV7-6	TRBJ1-3	once	TGTGCCAGCACCACCGCGGCCGGGGGCTCTGGAAACACCATATATTTT	CASTTAAGGSGNTIYF
-	TRBV30	TRBJ1-1	-	TGTGCCTGGAAAACAACAGTTCCCCAGGGAGCTTTCTTT	CAWKTTVPQGAFF
TRBD1	TRBV4-1	TRBJ2-7	-	TGCGCCAGCAGCCAAGAAGGGACAGGGAACGAGCAGTACTTC	CASSQEGTGNEQYF
-	TRBV30	TRBJ1-3	-	TGTGCCTGTCAACCCCCCGCAGAACACTCTGGAAACACCATATATTTT	CACQPPAEHSGNTIYF
TRBD2	TRBV6-5	TRBJ2-2	-	TGTGCCAGCAGTTACCCGGGAGGCGGGGAGCTGTTTTTT	CASSYPGGGELFF
TRBD2	TRBV13	TRBJ2-7	-	TGTGCCAGCAGCTCCGGACTAGCGGACTCCTACGAGCAGTACTTC	CASSSGLADSYEQYF
TRBD2	TRBV3-1/TRBV3-2	TRBJ2-2	-	TGTGCCAGCAGCCAAGAACCTAGCGGGAGAACCGGGGAGCTGTTTTTT	CASSQEPSGRTGELFF
TRBD1	TRBV6-4	TRBJ2-1	-	TGTGCCAGCAGTGTCCAGGACAGGGCCAATGAGCAGTTCTTC	CASSVQDRANEQFF
TRBD2	TRBV20-1	TRBJ2-3	-	TGCAGTGCTAGTAGGACTAGCGGGCCACCGACAGATACGCAGTATTTT	CSASRTSGPPTDTQYF
-	TRBV6-5	TRBJ1-2	-	TGTGCCAGCAGTTCTCACTCCTCCCCGGGGATCTATGGCTACACCTTC	CASSSHSSPGIYGYTF
-	TRBV3-1/TRBV3-2	TRBJ1-1	-	TGTGCCAGCAGCCCCTGGGGGGGCCAGGGTGAAGCTTTCTTT	CASSPWGGQGEAFF
-	TRBV3-1/TRBV3-2	TRBJ1-1	-	TGTGCCAGCAGCCCGAACAGAGACACTGAAGCTTTCTTT	CASSPNRDTEAFF
-	TRBV30	TRBJ2-7	-	TGTGCCTGGAGTACTGGCCTCAGGGCTCCGTACGAGCAGTACTTC	CAWSTGLRAPYEQYF
TRBD1	TRBV10-1	TRBJ1-1	-	TGCGCCAGCAGTATACAGGGGCTGAACACTGAAGCTTTCTTT	CASSIQGLNTEAFF
-	TRBV7-9	TRBJ1-1	-	TGTGCCAGCAGCTACTCGGGACACCTGAACACTGAAGCTTTCTTT	CASSYSGHLNTEAFF
-	TRBV11-2	TRBJ2-1	-	TGTGCCAGCAGCCCTCAGATTTACAATGAGCAGTTCTTC	CASSPQIYNEQFF
TRBD2	TRBV7-6	TRBJ2-3	-	TGTGCCAGCAGCTCACTAGCGTCTAGGGCAGATACGCAGTATTTT	CASSSLASRADTQYF
-	TRBV3-1/TRBV3-2	TRBJ1-5	-	TGTGCCAGCAGCCAAACAGGGTGGAATCAGCCCCAGCATTTT	CASSQTGWNQPQHF
TRBD1	TRBV28	TRBJ1-1	-	TGTGCCAGCAGCCCCCTCCCCGGGACAGGGGTATCTAACACTGAAGCTTTCTTT	CASSPLPGTGVSNTEAFF
TRBD1	TRBV28	TRBJ2-7	-	TGTGCCAGCAGGCCGGGGGACAGGGCTTCCTACGAGCAGTACTTC	CASRPGDRASYEQYF
-	TRBV29-1	TRBJ2-1	-	TGCAGCGTGAAAGACCAGGGGTTGGGTTCCTACAATGAGCAGTTCTTC	CSVKDQGLGSYNEQFF
-	TRBV28	TRBJ2-1	once	TGTGCCAGCAGTTTAAAGACTCGCGCGGTTGATTACCACAATGAGCAGTTCTTC	CASSLKTRAVDYHNEQFF
-	TRBV18	TRBJ1-4	-	TGTGCCAGCTCACCGATGGCACCCGTTGGAAAACTGTTTTTT	CASSPMAPVGKLFF
-	TRBV5-1	TRBJ1-3	-	TGCGCCAGCAGCACCGGTGGTTATGGAAACACCATATATTTT	CASSTGGYGNTIYF
TRBD1	TRBV10-3	TRBJ1-1	-	TGTGCCATCAGTGAGAATACGGGACAGACCAAGAACACTGAAGCTTTCTTT	CAISENTGQTKNTEAFF
TRBD1	TRBV7-2	TRBJ2-2	-	TGTGCCAGCAGGAAAACGGGACAGGGGGCTAGGAACACCGGGGAGCTGTTTTTT	CASRKTGQGARNTGELFF
TRBD1	TRBV4-1	TRBJ1-5	-	TGCGCCAGCAGCCAAGCCGACAGGGTTGATCAGCCCCAGCATTTT	CASSQADRVDQPQHF
TRBD2	TRBV6-2/TRBV6-3	TRBJ2-7	once	TGTGCCAGCAGTTACACGCCGGGACTAGATGGCGAGCAGTACTTC	CASSYTPGLDGEQYF
-	TRBV19	TRBJ2-7	-	TGTGCCAGTTCCGCCGGGACAAGCTCCTACGAGCAGTACTTC	CASSAGTSSYEQYF
TRBD2	TRBV5-5	TRBJ2-4	-	TGTGCCAGCAGCCTGGCATGGGAGGGAAACATTCAGTACTTC	CASSLAWEGNIQYF
TRBD2	TRBV11-2	TRBJ2-7	-	TGTGCCAGCAGCTTGGAAGGACTAGCGGGGGAGCAGTACTTC	CASSLEGLAGEQYF
TRBD1	TRBV18	TRBJ2-7	-	TGTGCCAGCTCCTATGGGACAGGAAGCTCCTACGAGCAGTACTTC	CASSYGTGSSYEQYF
-	TRBV2	TRBJ1-1	-	TGTGCCAGCAGTGAAGGCCGAGACACTGAAGCTTTCTTT	CASSEGRDTEAFF
TRBD1	TRBV27	TRBJ1-1	-	TGTGCCAGCAGTTTGGGGAACAGGGGCATTAGAGGCACTGAAGCTTTCTTT	CASSLGNRGIRGTEAFF
-	TRBV27	TRBJ2-1	-	TGTGCCAGCAGTCCCTCCCTTTACAATGAGCAGTTCTTC	CASSPSLYNEQFF
TRBD2	TRBV30	TRBJ2-3	-	TGTGCCTGGAGTGGGATAGCGGGAGTTGGTACAGATACGCAGTATTTT	CAWSGIAGVGTDTQYF
-	TRBV19	TRBJ1-4	-	TGTGCCAGTGACTCCGGGAGGAGAGAAAAACTGTTTTTT	CASDSGRREKLFF
TRBD1	TRBV19	TRBJ2-3	once	TGTGCCAGTAGTCCCGGGACAGGGCAAGATACGCAGTATTTT	CASSPGTGQDTQYF
-	TRBV3-1/TRBV3-2	TRBJ2-3	-	TGTGCCAGCAGCCAAGAGAGGGGCACAGATACGCAGTATTTT	CASSQERGTDTQYF
TRBD1	TRBV7-9	TRBJ1-5	-	TGTGCCAGCAGTAGTACAGGGGGCCGCAATCAGCCCCAGCATTTT	CASSSTGGRNQPQHF
TRBD2	TRBV13	TRBJ2-1	-	TGTGCCAGCAGCCCCGAACCGGGACTAGCGCGATCCTACAATGAGCAGTTCTTC	CASSPEPGLARSYNEQFF
-	TRBV27	TRBJ1-5	once	TGTGCCAGCAGTCCGGGTTCCACTGGTGGTCAGCCCCAGCATTTT	CASSPGSTGGQPQHF
-	TRBV5-5	TRBJ1-5	-	TGTGCCAGCACCCCTCTGGCCGGGGTCGGGCAGCCCCAGCATTTT	CASTPLAGVGQPQHF
-	TRBV6-5	TRBJ2-5	once	TGTGCCAGCAGTAGGGACATCGGCCAAGAGACCCAGTACTTC	CASSRDIGQETQYF
-	TRBV5-1	TRBJ2-1	-	TGCGCCAGCAGCTTGGGGGGCTACTCCTACAATGAGCAGTTCTTC	CASSLGGYSYNEQFF